The present entry profiles one T cell receptor (beta chain) with its context. The antigen is not known. This CDR3 spans 16 amino acids. Per the germline V gene, CDR1 is KGHSH and CDR2 is LQKENI. Trimming removed 4 bases from V and 1 base from J; junction bases left unmatched: 4. This sample is drawn from a study of CD8+ T cells in alopecia areata. PBMCs served as the source from which CD4+ and CD8+ T cells were sorted. Extraction of RNA preceded its reverse transcription into cDNA, which served as the sequencing template. TCRdb keeps only in-frame clones here, not all; method: immunoSEQ multiplex PCR. The data contain 110,000 or so clones, around 55% of them singletons. Study results and limitations: Sequence data from scalp samples additionally include resident alphabeta T cells of normal skin. Alopecia totalis/universalis scalp especially showed more expanded CD8+ clones than normal scalp. Whereas mice showed it more clearly, TCR sharing across patients was murkier, possibly because of HLA.

This receptor was obtained from a human donor in good health. Material: CD8+ T cells sorted from blood. V is TRBV18 and J is TRBJ2-7; 13 bases map to TRBD2. CDR3 bases: TGTGCCAGCTCACTCCGGACTAGCGGGGGTTCCTACGAGCAGTACTTC. It specifies CASSLRTSGGSYEQYF.